Listed here are 20 T cell receptor beta chains from one sample, sequenced in a study of T cells in Graves' hyperthyroidism and ophthalmopathy. RNA transcripts yielded amplified TCR beta CDR3 regions. With the HTBI primer set, the TCR CDR3 went through a first round of RT-PCR. TCRdb analysed the multiplex PCR reads with MiXCR anew, one entry per CDR3 protein. The sample shows hundreds of thousands of distinct CDR3 sequences, roughly 40% of them seen only once. Sequencing was done on a sample of blood. The receptors shown here come from a man between 18 and 35 years old with Graves' hyperthyroidism.

The J gene is TRBJ2-2, the V gene TRBV7-9, with TRBD2 matching over 9 bases. The CDR3 consists of 18 residues. Germline V CDR1 and CDR2: SEHNR, FQNEAQ (reference sequence). V lost 1 base and J lost 1; bases outside the gene matches: 7. The DNA for the CDR3 is TGTGCCAGCAGCTTAGAGGTTAGCGGGAGCCGGAACACCGGGGAGCTGTTTTTT. This sequence encodes CASSLEVSGSRNTGELFF.

The chain carries TRBV20-1 and TRBJ2-7; D is unclear. Germline CDR1 DFQATT, CDR2 SNEGSKA (reference sequence). The CDR3 has 13 amino acids. V shed 6 bases and J shed 2 bases, with 14 bases lying between them. CDR3: CSANRLEAYEQYF. The CDR3 DNA is TGCAGTGCAAACCGACTTGAAGCCTACGAGCAGTACTTC.

Note on this clonotype: Compared with germline, one end of the junction differs, possibly owing to a read error. The chain couples TRBV12-3 or TRBV12-4 to TRBJ2-3, with 10 positions matching TRBD2. This CDR3 comprises 14 residues. DNA for the CDR3: TGTGCCACCAGTGACCTAGCGGGAGAAAATACGCAGTATTTT. The encoded protein is CATSDLAGENTQYF.

This clonotype was counted at least ten times. This rearrangement joins TRBV15 to TRBJ1-4, with D tentatively TRBD1 (6 bases). CDR1 and CDR2 (germline): LNHNV, YYDKDF (reference sequence). The ends were cut back, 5 bases at V and 0 bases at J, with 16 bases in the middle. This CDR3 is 17 amino acids long. The CDR3 loop reads CATSRGGGASTNEKLFF. The CDR3, as DNA: TGTGCCACCAGCCGAGGGGGAGGGGCCTCAACTAATGAAAAACTGTTTTTT. Complete variable domain (other parts from reference TRBV15 and TRBJ1-4): DAMVIQNPRYQVTQFGKPVTLSCSQTLNHNVMYWYQQKSSQAPKLLFHYYDKDFNNEADTPDNFQSRRPNTSFCFLDIRSPGLGDTAMYLCATSRGGGASTNEKLFFGSGTQLSVL.

This clonotype was seen many times. V is TRBV10-3 and J is TRBJ1-5; possible D gene TRBD1, 6 bases. The V end lost 10 bases, the J end lost 1 base, and 20 bases lay between the germline ends. The CDR3 extends over 16 amino acids. Germline values: CDR1 ENHRY, CDR2 SYGVKD. This CDR3 reads CATSGAGTASNQPQHF. In DNA form, the CDR3 reads TGTGCCACGTCGGGGGCAGGGACGGCGAGCAATCAGCCCCAGCATTTT.

Points on this clonotype: This may be a read error: a much more frequent sequence differs by one nucleotide. The CDR3 region is CAISDGGAHEQCF. The CDR3 nucleotides read TGTGCCATCAGTGACGGGGGGGCCCACGAGCAGTGCTTC. The chain uses TRBV10-3 and TRBJ2-7, with 8 bases aligning to TRBD2. Germline CDR1 and CDR2: ENHRY and SYGVKD. The CDR3 runs to 13 residues.

This clonotype was counted only a few times. The chain recombines TRBV7-6 with TRBJ2-2; 15 bases fit TRBD2. The ends lost 6 bases at V and 9 bases at J; junction bases unmatched: 8. The germline gives CDR1 SGHVS, CDR2 FNYEAQ. This CDR3 comprises 16 residues. CDR3 nucleotides: TGTGCCAGCAGTCCAGGACTAGCGGGGGGGCCGAGGGAGCTGTTTTTT. This gives the protein CASSPGLAGGPRELFF.

Many counts were recorded for this clonotype. The CDR3 loop is CATSRLTREETQYF. In DNA, the CDR3 is TGTGCCACCAGCAGATTGACTAGAGAAGAGACCCAGTACTTC. This chain connects TRBV15 to TRBJ2-5; maybe TRBD2 (6 bases). V gave up 2 bases and J gave up 3 bases, with 10 bases separating them. There are 14 residues in the CDR3. CDR1 LNHNV and CDR2 YYDKDF come from the germline V gene (reference sequence).

The J gene is TRBJ2-7, the V gene TRBV15, with a tentative D call TRBD2 (6 bases). CDR1 and CDR2 (germline): LNHNV, YYDKDF (reference sequence). This CDR3 has 17 residues. Trimming removed 3 bases from V and 0 bases from J, with 18 bases in between. The DNA for the CDR3 is TGTGCCACCAGCAGTGAAGCGGGTGGGAACCTCTCCTACGAGCAGTACTTC. Translated, it gives CATSSEAGGNLSYEQYF.

This clonotype came up a few times. V usage is TRBV4-3 and J usage is TRBJ2-7, with D maybe TRBD2 (5 bases). CDR1 is LGHNA, CDR2 YSLEER, per germline. This CDR3 contains 15 residues. Deletions cut 0 bases from V and 7 bases from J, with 16 bases between. CDR3 loop: CASSQEYSPRREQYF. CDR3 bases: TGCGCCAGCAGCCAAGAGTACAGTCCCCGGAGGGAGCAGTACTTC.

V gene TRBV5-6 combines with J gene TRBJ1-5, with TRBD1 matching 7 bases. Trimming cost V 4 bases and J 0 bases; bases outside gene matches: 4. There are 15 residues in the CDR3. Germline values: CDR1 SGHDT, CDR2 YYEEEE. Here the CDR3 reads CASSQQGDSNQPQHF. CDR3 nucleotides: TGTGCCAGCAGCCAGCAGGGGGATAGCAATCAGCCCCAGCATTTT.

Details on this clonotype: The germline gene is not matched at one end of the junction; a read error may be the cause. The chain is built from TRBV29-1 and TRBJ1-1; no firm D call. The CDR3 totals 14 residues. In germline, CDR1 is SQVTM, CDR2 ANQGSEA. The CDR3 DNA sequence: TGCAGCGTGTTGGGGATCATGAACACTACCAGCCTTTCCTTT. Translation gives CSVLGIMNTTSLSF. Together with reference TRBV29-1 and TRBJ1-1, the CDR3 gives the full variable domain: SAVISQKPSRDICQRGTSLTIQCQVDSQVTMMFWYRQQPGQSLTLIATANQGSEATYESGFVIDKFPISRPNLTFSTLTVSNMSPEDSSIYLCSVLGIMNTTSLSFGQGTRLTVV.

Written as DNA, the CDR3 is TGTGCCAGCAGCTTAGAGAGGACATTTTCCTACGAGCAGTACTTC. It codes for CASSLERTFSYEQYF. J is TRBJ2-7 and V is TRBV7-9; possible D gene TRBD1, 5 bases. Germline CDR1 reads SEHNR; CDR2 reads FQNEAQ (reference sequence). V was trimmed by 1 base and J by 1 base, leaving 11 bases between them. The CDR3 consists of 15 residues.

The J gene is TRBJ2-5, the V gene TRBV6-2 or TRBV6-3, with 11 bases matching TRBD2. Germline trimming cut 11 bases from V and 5 bases from J; bases unmatched to any gene: 10. The CDR3 loop spans 14 amino acids. In germline, CDR1 is MNHEY, CDR2 SVGEGT. The CDR3 spells CAARTSGYAETQYF. The CDR3 DNA reads TGTGCCGCCCGGACTAGCGGGTATGCGGAGACCCAGTACTTC.

This clonotype came up many times. The chain joins TRBV9 to TRBJ1-2, with TRBD1 as a possible D gene (5 bases). The CDR3 extends over 15 amino acids. The V end was cut by 3 bases, the J end by 4 bases, with 16 bases between. CDR1 SGDLS and CDR2 YYNGEE come from the germline V gene. The CDR3 sequence is CASSGKVIGAYGYTF. The CDR3 coding sequence is TGTGCCAGCAGCGGTAAGGTGATCGGGGCCTATGGCTACACCTTC.

This clonotype came up a few times. The rearrangement joins TRBV10-3 to TRBJ2-7, with 7 bases matching TRBD1. From germline, CDR1 is ENHRY and CDR2 SYGVKD. The V gene end was trimmed by 2 bases and the J gene end by 0 bases; junction bases not matched to a gene: 4. CDR3 length: 15 amino acids. The CDR3 spells CAISELTGSSYEQYF. Here the CDR3 DNA reads TGTGCCATCAGTGAGCTGACAGGGTCCTCCTACGAGCAGTACTTC.

The chain uses TRBV7-2 and TRBJ1-1; TRBD1 aligns across 7 bases. V was clipped by 10 bases and J by 0 bases; unmatched bases: 11. The CDR3 is 15 residues long. Germline assignment: CDR1 SGHTA and CDR2 FQGNSA. CDR3 sequence reads: CATGDRAPMNTEAFF. The CDR3 region has the DNA TGTGCCACCGGAGACAGGGCCCCTATGAACACTGAAGCTTTCTTT.

This clonotype was observed at least ten times. The genes are TRBV29-1 and TRBJ2-7; tentative D call: TRBD1 (5 bases). The germline CDR1 and CDR2 sequences are SQVTM and ANQGSEA. This CDR3 is 15 amino acids long. V was clipped by 4 bases and J by 3 bases, with 19 bases between them. The CDR3 here is CSVGEGAASFYEQYF. The CDR3 DNA is TGCAGCGTTGGAGAAGGGGCAGCGAGCTTCTACGAGCAGTACTTC.

This clonotype occurred a few times. The V and J genes are TRBV14 and TRBJ1-4; D is unclear. Trimming stripped 4 bases from V and 8 bases from J, with 20 bases between. The CDR3 is 16 amino acids. Looked up from germline, CDR1 is SGHDN and CDR2 is FVKESK. In DNA form, the CDR3 reads TGTGCCAGCAGCCTATCCGCCGCCGGTAACGGAGAAAAACTGTTTTTT. Translated, it gives CASSLSAAGNGEKLFF.

Regarding this clonotype: A read error may account for a junction end that differs from germline. This chain links TRBV10-3 with TRBJ1-1; weak D call: TRBD1 (5 bases). This CDR3 spans 15 amino acids. Germline CDR1 is ENHRY and CDR2 is SYGVKD. As DNA, the CDR3 is TGTGCCAGCAGTGTGGGACGGAACATGAACACTGAAGCTTTCTTT. The encoded protein is CASSVGRNMNTEAFF.